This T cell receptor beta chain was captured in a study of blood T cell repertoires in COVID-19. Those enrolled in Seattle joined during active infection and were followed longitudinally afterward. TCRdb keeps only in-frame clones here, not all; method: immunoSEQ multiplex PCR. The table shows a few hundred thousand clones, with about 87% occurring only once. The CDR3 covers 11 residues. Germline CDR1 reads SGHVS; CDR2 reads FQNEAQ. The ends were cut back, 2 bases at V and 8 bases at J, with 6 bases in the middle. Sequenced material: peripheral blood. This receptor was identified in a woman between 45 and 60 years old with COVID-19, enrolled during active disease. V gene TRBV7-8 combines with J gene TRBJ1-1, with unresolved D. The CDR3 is CASSLTEEAFF. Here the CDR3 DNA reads TGTGCCAGCAGCTTAACGGAGGAAGCTTTCTTT.